This TCR beta chain comes out of a study of cytomegalovirus exposure and HLA in healthy donors. Overall study context: The platform used for the 120 or so validation repertoires matched that of the approximately 620 first-cohort repertoires, a later analysis reported. General observations from the study: Researchers counted 150 to 200 TCR beta chains as cytomegalovirus-associated. Clusters of TCRs from the first cohort tended to co-occur in the 110 or so validation repertoires (as a later analysis found). Cytomegalovirus status, reportedly, was diagnosed with high specificity and sensitivity by the classifier.

This table comes from immunoSEQ multiplex PCR, and its TCRdb copy is limited to in-frame clones, with some not included. The sample has about 83,000 clones; roughly 96% are singletons. As for this clone: What it binds is not known.

The TCR originated in a woman aged 18-30 years in good health and CMV-seronegative. The sample consisted of PBMCs.

CDR3 loop: CASSEAGTGSYEQYF. The CDR3 DNA reads as TGTGCCAGCAGTGAAGCGGGGACAGGGAGCTACGAGCAGTACTTC. This chain uses TRBV6-1 with TRBJ2-7; 9 nucleotides match TRBD1. Germline V gives CDR1 MNHNS, CDR2 SASEGT. The CDR3 sequence is 15 residues long. V lost 0 bases to trimming and J lost 3 bases; unmatched junction nucleotides: 3.